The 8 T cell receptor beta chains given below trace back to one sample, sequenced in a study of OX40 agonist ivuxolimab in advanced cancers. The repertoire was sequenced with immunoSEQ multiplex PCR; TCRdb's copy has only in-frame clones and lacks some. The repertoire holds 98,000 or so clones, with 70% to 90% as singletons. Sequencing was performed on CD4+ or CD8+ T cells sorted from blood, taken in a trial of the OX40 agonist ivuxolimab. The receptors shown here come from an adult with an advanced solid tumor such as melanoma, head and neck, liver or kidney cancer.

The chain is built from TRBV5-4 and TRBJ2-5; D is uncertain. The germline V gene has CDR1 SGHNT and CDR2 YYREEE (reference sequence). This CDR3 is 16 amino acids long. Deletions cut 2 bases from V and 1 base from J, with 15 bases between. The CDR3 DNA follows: TGTGCCAGCAGCTTAAAGGGTGGGCCCTCCCAAGAGACCCAGTACTTC. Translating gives CASSLKGGPSQETQYF.

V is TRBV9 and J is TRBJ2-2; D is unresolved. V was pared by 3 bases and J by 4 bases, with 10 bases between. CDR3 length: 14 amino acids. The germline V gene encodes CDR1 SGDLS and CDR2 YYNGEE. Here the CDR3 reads CASSAEHATGELFF. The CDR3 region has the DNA TGTGCCAGCAGCGCCGAACACGCCACCGGGGAGCTGTTTTTT.

The CDR3 DNA reads as TGTGCCAGCAGTTTATGGACAGGGGGCTATGGCTACACCTTC. This gives the protein CASSLWTGGYGYTF. The chain carries TRBV28 and TRBJ1-2; 9 nucleotides agree with TRBD1. CDR1 is MDHEN, CDR2 SYDVKM, per germline. The junction had 0 bases not matched to a gene; V was cut back by 0 bases and J by 4 bases. CDR3 length: 14 residues.

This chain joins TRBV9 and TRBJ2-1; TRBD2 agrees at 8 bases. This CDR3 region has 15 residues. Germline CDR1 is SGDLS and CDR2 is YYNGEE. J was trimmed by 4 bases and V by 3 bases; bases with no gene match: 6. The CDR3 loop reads CASSETASGYNEQFF. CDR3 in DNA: TGTGCCAGCAGCGAGACCGCTAGCGGGTACAATGAGCAGTTCTTC.

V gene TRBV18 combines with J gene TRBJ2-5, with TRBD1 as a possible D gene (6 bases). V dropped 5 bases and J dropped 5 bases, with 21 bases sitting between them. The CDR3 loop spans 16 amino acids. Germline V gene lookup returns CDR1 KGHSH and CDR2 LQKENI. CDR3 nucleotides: TGTGCCAGCTCATCTTTACAGATACAGGGAAGGGAGACCCAGTACTTC. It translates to CASSSLQIQGRETQYF.

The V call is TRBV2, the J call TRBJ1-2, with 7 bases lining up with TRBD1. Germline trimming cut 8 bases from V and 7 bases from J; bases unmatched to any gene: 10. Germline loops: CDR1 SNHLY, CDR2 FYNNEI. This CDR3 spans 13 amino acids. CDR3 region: CASYPGQVGGYTF. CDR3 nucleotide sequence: TGTGCCAGCTACCCTGGACAGGTTGGTGGCTACACCTTC.

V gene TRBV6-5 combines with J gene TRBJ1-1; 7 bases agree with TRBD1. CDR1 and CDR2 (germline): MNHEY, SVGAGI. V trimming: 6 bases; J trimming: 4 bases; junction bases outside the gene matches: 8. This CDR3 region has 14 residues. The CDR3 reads CASRILDRITEAFF. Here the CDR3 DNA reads TGTGCCAGCAGGATTCTGGACAGGATCACTGAAGCTTTCTTT.

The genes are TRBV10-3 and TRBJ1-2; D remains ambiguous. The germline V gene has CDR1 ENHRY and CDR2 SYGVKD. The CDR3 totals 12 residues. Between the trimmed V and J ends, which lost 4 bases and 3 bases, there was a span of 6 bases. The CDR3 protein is CAISVVDYGYTF. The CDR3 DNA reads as TGTGCCATCAGTGTTGTGGACTATGGCTACACCTTC.